The present T cell receptor beta chain was sequenced within a study of human T cells and chemical hapten exposure. Overall study results and limits: Compared to controls, expanded TCRs made significantly more large clusters of similar CDR3s. Sensitization with DPC brought no change to TCRs above 1 in 1000 in frequency.

CDR3 size: 14 residues. V trimming: 6 bases; J trimming: 2 bases; junction bases outside the gene matches: 6. From germline, CDR1 is LNHDA and CDR2 SQIVND (reference sequence). The time point was: patch test 1, 2 weeks after DPC sensitization. Documented treatment: therapeutic diphenylcyclopropenone sensitization with weekly scalp DPC. Blood draws came first, before each patch test. The sample holds many counts of this clonotype. Its antigen is currently unknown. Library construction involved attaching unique molecular identifiers to individual cDNA molecules, which allowed quantitative, reproducible TCR counting. A single record per CDR3 protein comes from TCRdb applying MiXCR to the RACE reads. The sample consists of some 180,000 distinct CDR3 sequences, around 24% of them appearing once.

Here the sequenced sample was whole blood, taken in connection with sensitization to the hapten diphenylcyclopropenone (DPC). The V call is TRBV19, the J call TRBJ2-5; 7 bases are shared with TRBD1. The clonotype was recovered from a woman in her 50s with alopecia areata. Some clones in this sample may be carry-over from other donors' samples. The CDR3 nucleotides read TGTGCCAGTAGCCGGGACAGCTTTCAAGAGACCCAGTACTTC. Translation: CASSRDSFQETQYF.